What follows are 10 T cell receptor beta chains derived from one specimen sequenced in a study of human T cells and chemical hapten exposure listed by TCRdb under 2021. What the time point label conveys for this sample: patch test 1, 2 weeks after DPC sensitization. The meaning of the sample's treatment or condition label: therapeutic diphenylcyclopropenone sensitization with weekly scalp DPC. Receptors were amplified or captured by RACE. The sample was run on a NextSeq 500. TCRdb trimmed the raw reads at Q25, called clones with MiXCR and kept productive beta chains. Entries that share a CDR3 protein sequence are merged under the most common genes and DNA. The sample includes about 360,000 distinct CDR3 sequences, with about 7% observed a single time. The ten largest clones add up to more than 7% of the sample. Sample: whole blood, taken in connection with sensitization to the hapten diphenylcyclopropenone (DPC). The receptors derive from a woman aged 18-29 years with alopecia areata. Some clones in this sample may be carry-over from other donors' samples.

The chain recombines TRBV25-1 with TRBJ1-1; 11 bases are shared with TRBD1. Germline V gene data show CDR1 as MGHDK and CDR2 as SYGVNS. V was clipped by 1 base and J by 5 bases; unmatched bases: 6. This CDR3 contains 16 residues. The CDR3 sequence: CASSEFGTGGSTEAFF. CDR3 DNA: TGTGCCAGCAGTGAATTTGGGACAGGGGGGAGTACTGAAGCTTTCTTT.

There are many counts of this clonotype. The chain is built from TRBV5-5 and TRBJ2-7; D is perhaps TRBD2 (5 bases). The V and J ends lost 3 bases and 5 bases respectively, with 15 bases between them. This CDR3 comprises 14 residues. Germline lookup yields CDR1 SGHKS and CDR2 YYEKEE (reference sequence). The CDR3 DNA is TGTGCCAGCAGCTATCTCACCGAGGGCAACGAGCAGTACTTC. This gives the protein CASSYLTEGNEQYF.

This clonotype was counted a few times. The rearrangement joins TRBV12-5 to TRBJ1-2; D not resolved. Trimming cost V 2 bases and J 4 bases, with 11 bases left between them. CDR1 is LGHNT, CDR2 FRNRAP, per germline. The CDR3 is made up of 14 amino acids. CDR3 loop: CASGLTPTAYGYTF. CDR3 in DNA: TGTGCTAGTGGTTTGACCCCGACCGCCTATGGCTACACCTTC.

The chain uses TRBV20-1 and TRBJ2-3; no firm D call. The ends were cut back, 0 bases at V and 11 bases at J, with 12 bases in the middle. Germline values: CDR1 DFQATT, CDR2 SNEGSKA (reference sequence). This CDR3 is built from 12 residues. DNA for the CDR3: TGCAGTGCTAGAGATGGCCAGGTTGTGCAGTATTTT. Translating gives CSARDGQVVQYF.

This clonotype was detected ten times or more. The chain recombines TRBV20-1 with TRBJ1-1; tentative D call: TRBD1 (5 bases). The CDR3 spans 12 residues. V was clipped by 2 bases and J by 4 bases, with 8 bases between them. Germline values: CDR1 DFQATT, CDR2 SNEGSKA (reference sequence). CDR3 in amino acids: CSARRQGTEAFF. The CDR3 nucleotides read TGCAGTGCTAGAAGGCAGGGCACTGAAGCTTTCTTT.

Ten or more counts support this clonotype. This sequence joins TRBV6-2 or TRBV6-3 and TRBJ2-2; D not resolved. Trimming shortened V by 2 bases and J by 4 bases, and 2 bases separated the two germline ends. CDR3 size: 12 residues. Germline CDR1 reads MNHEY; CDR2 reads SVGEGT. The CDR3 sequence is CASSYSTGELFF. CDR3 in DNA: TGTGCCAGCAGTTACAGCACCGGGGAGCTGTTTTTT.

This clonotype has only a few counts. In DNA, the CDR3 is TGTGCCAGCGGGGACAATGAGCAGTTCTTC. Its protein is CASGDNEQFF. The chain couples TRBV6-2 or TRBV6-3 to TRBJ2-1; no firm D call. Trimming stripped 8 bases from V and 5 bases from J, with 4 bases between. Germline V lookup: CDR1 MNHEY, CDR2 SVGEGT. This CDR3 contains 10 residues.

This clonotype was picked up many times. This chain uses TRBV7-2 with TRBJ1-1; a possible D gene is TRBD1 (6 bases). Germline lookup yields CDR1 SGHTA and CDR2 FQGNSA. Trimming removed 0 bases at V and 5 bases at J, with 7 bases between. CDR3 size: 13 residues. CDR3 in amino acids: CASSLARGTEAFF. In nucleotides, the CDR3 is TGTGCCAGCAGCTTAGCGAGGGGGACTGAAGCTTTCTTT.

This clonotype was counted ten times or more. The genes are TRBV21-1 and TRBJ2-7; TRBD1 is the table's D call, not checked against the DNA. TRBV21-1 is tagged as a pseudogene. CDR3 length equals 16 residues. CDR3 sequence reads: CASSTRDRESSYEQYF. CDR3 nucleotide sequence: TGTGCCAGCAGCACTCGGGACAGAGAGTCCTCCTACGAGCAGTACTTC.

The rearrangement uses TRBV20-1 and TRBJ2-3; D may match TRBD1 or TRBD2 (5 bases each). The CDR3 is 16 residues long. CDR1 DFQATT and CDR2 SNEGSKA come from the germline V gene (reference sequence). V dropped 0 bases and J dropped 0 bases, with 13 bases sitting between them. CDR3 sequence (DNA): TGCAGTGCTAGAGACTTGGGACCACTCAGCACAGATACGCAGTATTTT. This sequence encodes CSARDLGPLSTDTQYF.